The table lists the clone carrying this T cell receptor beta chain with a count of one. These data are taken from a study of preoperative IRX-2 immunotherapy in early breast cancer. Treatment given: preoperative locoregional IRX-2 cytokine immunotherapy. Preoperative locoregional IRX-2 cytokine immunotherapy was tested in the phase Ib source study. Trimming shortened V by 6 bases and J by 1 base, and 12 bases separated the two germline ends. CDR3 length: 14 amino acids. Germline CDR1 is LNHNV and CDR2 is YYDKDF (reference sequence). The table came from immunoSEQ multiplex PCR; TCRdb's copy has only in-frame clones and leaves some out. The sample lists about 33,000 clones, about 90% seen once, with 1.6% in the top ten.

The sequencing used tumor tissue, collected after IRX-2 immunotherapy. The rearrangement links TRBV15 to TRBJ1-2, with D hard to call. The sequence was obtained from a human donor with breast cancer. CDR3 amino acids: CATSPDPRNYGYTF. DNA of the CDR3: TGTGCCACCAGTCCCGATCCCCGTAACTATGGCTACACCTTC.